This is a list of T cell receptor beta chains from one sample in a study of blood T cell repertoires in COVID-19. Produced via immunoSEQ multiplex PCR; TCRdb's table is partial and in-frame only. The sample holds over 100,000 clones, around 80% seen once. Source material: peripheral blood. The receptors here all came from a man in his 60s with active or convalescent COVID-19. Both conserved end residues are part of each CDR3. The D gene is left open where the match is weak. Only part of the rows carry a size: once, few, many, or a class if the clone is expanded.

v_gene,d_gene,len,abundance,j_gene,CDR3nt,CDR3aa
TRBV5-1,.,15,.,TRBJ1-4,TGCGCCAGCAGCTTGGCCGGCAGGGTGATTGAAAAACTGTTTTTT,CASSLAGRVIEKLFF
TRBV6-5,.,14,once,TRBJ2-6,TGTGCCAGCAGTCCGACAACTGGGGCCAACGTCCTGACTTTC,CASSPTTGANVLTF
TRBV2,TRBD2,16,.,TRBJ2-3,TGTGCCAGCAGTGCCCTACTAGCGGGAGGAGGGGATACGCAGTATTTT,CASSALLAGGGDTQYF
TRBV10-3,.,17,few,TRBJ2-7,TGTGCCATCAGTGAGACAAGCAACGGGGACTGGTCCTACGAGCAGTACTTC,CAISETSNGDWSYEQYF
TRBV10-3,TRBD1,15,.,TRBJ1-5,TGTGCCATCAGTGAAAGGGACAGGGGGCAACAGCCCCAGCATTTT,CAISERDRGQQPQHF
TRBV2,TRBD1,15,.,TRBJ1-2,TGTGCCAGCAGTCTGGACAGGGCAGCTAACTATGGCTACACCTTC,CASSLDRAANYGYTF
TRBV5-1,.,12,.,TRBJ1-1,TGCGCCAGCAGAATATCGAACACTGAAGCTTTCTTT,CASRISNTEAFF
TRBV5-1,TRBD1,17,.,TRBJ2-5,TGCGCCAGCAGCCTGGACCGCGGGACAGGGCTGATGGAGACCCAGTACTTC,CASSLDRGTGLMETQYF
TRBV3-1/TRBV3-2,.,16,.,TRBJ2-3,TGTGCCAGCAGCCCGACACTAGGCTGGGGCACAGATACGCAGTATTTT,CASSPTLGWGTDTQYF
TRBV30,.,13,.,TRBJ1-2,TGTGCCTGGAGTGTTGACATCCTCTATGGCTACACCTTC,CAWSVDILYGYTF
TRBV6-5,TRBD2,14,few,TRBJ2-5,TGTGCCAGCAGAGAGCTAGCGGGAGCAGAGACCCAGTACTTC,CASRELAGAETQYF
TRBV27,TRBD1,13,.,TRBJ1-2,TGTGCCAGCAGTTTGGGACAGGCCTATGGCTACACCTTC,CASSLGQAYGYTF
TRBV2,.,15,few,TRBJ1-5,TGTGCCAGCAGGCCTTTCGTTACAGGTAATCAGCCCCAGCATTTT,CASRPFVTGNQPQHF
TRBV19,TRBD1,17,many,TRBJ1-1,TGTGCCAGTAGTGCCTATCCTACAGGGGGTATGAACACTGAAGCTTTCTTT,CASSAYPTGGMNTEAFF
TRBV19,.,14,few,TRBJ1-1,TGTGCCAGTACCCTGGGGGGAGTGAACACTGAAGCTTTCTTT,CASTLGGVNTEAFF
TRBV19,TRBD1,16,.,TRBJ1-5,TGTGCCAGTAGTATAAGAGTAGGGACAGAGAATCAGCCCCAGCATTTT,CASSIRVGTENQPQHF
TRBV18,TRBD2,17,.,TRBJ2-3,TGTGCCAGCTCACCACGGTCTAGCGGGATCATTACAGATACGCAGTATTTT,CASSPRSSGIITDTQYF
TRBV5-1,.,14,.,TRBJ1-1,TGCGCCAGCAAATCCTTAGGGGAGAACACTGAAGCTTTCTTT,CASKSLGENTEAFF
TRBV13,.,12,.,TRBJ2-3,TGTGCCAGCAGTGGCGAGGCAGATACGCAGTATTTT,CASSGEADTQYF
TRBV5-1,.,13,.,TRBJ2-1,TGCGCCAGCAGCCGGGACTCGCCGGCTGAGCAGTTCTTC,CASSRDSPAEQFF
TRBV27,.,13,.,TRBJ1-2,TGTGCCAGCAGTTTACAGGGGACTAATGGCTACACCTTC,CASSLQGTNGYTF
TRBV11-2,.,14,.,TRBJ1-4,TGTGCCAGCACCACTACAGGATCCGGTGAAAAACTGTTTTTT,CASTTTGSGEKLFF
TRBV5-5,TRBD1,14,.,TRBJ1-4,TGTGCCAGCAGCCTACAGGGGGCCGAGGAAAAACTGTTTTTT,CASSLQGAEEKLFF
TRBV7-9,.,14,.,TRBJ2-3,TGTGCCAGCAGCTTAAGAGGCCAGTCAGATACGCAGTATTTT,CASSLRGQSDTQYF
TRBV10-3,TRBD2,15,.,TRBJ2-1,TGTGCCATCAGTTTAGCGGGAGGGAATAAGAATGAGCAGTTCTTC,CAISLAGGNKNEQFF
TRBV7-9,.,14,once,TRBJ1-1,TGTGCCAGCAGCTTAGATCGCACAAACACTGAAGCTTTCTTT,CASSLDRTNTEAFF
TRBV24-1,.,16,.,TRBJ2-1,TGTGCCACCAGTGACCGGACAGATAGCTCCTACAATGAGCAGTTCTTC,CATSDRTDSSYNEQFF
TRBV12-3/TRBV12-4,.,13,few,TRBJ2-7,TGTGCCAGCAGTTTAAGCGTAGCCTACGAGCAGTACTTC,CASSLSVAYEQYF
TRBV5-4,TRBD1,14,few,TRBJ2-7,TGTGCCAGCAGCGCCGGGACAGGGGGCGCCGAGCAGTACTTC,CASSAGTGGAEQYF
TRBV6-7,TRBD2,20,.,TRBJ2-1,TGTGCCAGCAGTTATAGACTAGCGGGAGGGCCTCTGAGCTCCTACAATGAGCAGTTCTTC,CASSYRLAGGPLSSYNEQFF
TRBV6-5,.,16,.,TRBJ1-2,TGTGCCAGCAGTTACTCACCGGGTACTACTCTGAGGGGCTACACCTTC,CASSYSPGTTLRGYTF
TRBV29-1,TRBD2,17,.,TRBJ2-1,TGCAGCGTTGCGGGACTAGCGGGAGGGGTACTGGCGAATGAGCAGTTCTTC,CSVAGLAGGVLANEQFF
TRBV5-1,.,13,.,TRBJ2-7,TGCGCCAGCAGCGCGGGACAGCCCTACGAGCAGTACTTC,CASSAGQPYEQYF
TRBV5-1,TRBD2,16,.,TRBJ2-5,TGCGCCAGCAGCTATGGACTAGCGGGAGAGGAAGAGACCCAGTACTTC,CASSYGLAGEEETQYF
TRBV11-3,.,13,.,TRBJ1-1,TGTGCCAGCAGCTCGAAGCCGAACACTGAAGCTTTCTTT,CASSSKPNTEAFF
TRBV28,.,15,.,TRBJ1-5,TGTGCCAGCACCTCCCCGCTAGGGACTAATCAGCCCCAGCATTTT,CASTSPLGTNQPQHF
TRBV7-3,TRBD2,15,.,TRBJ2-3,TGTGCCAGCAGCGATATAGCGGGGGGCACAGATACGCAGTATTTT,CASSDIAGGTDTQYF
TRBV16,TRBD1,17,.,TRBJ2-3,TGTGCCAGCAGCCAAAATCGGACAGGTTTTCACACAGATACGCAGTATTTT,CASSQNRTGFHTDTQYF
TRBV7-9,TRBD1,13,.,TRBJ1-5,TGTGCCAGCAGCTCGTCGGAGTGGGACAGGGCCCATTTT,CASSSSEWDRAHF
TRBV2,TRBD2,13,.,TRBJ2-1,TGTGCCGGCCGGGGTAGCGGGAGTAATGAGCAGTTCTTC,CAGRGSGSNEQFF
TRBV27,.,14,.,TRBJ2-4,TGTGCCACCCAGTCCCGGGGAGCAATAAACATTCAGTACTTC,CATQSRGAINIQYF
TRBV9,TRBD2,15,.,TRBJ2-5,TGTGCCAGCAGCGTTGATAGCGGGAGGGGAGAGACCCAGTACTTC,CASSVDSGRGETQYF
TRBV12-5,TRBD1,14,.,TRBJ1-1,TGTGCTAGTGGTTTGGTACAGGGGCCGATTGAAGCTTTCTTT,CASGLVQGPIEAFF
TRBV5-6,.,15,few,TRBJ1-3,TGTGCCAGCAGCTTGGGTCAGGGCTATGGAAACACCATATATTTT,CASSLGQGYGNTIYF
TRBV18,TRBD1,16,.,TRBJ2-7,TGTGCCAGCTCACAACGAGGACAGGGGCTTTCCTACGAGCAGTACTTC,CASSQRGQGLSYEQYF
TRBV2,TRBD1,14,once,TRBJ1-2,TGTGCCAGCAGCCCGACAGGGCTGCTATATGGCTACACCTTC,CASSPTGLLYGYTF
TRBV9,TRBD1,16,.,TRBJ2-6,TGTGCCAGCAGCGTTGGACAGGGGGCTGGGGCCAACGTCCTGACTTTC,CASSVGQGAGANVLTF
TRBV19,TRBD2,16,.,TRBJ2-1,TGTGCCAGTAGTATAACCAGGGCTAGCGGGAACAATGAGCAGTTCTTC,CASSITRASGNNEQFF
TRBV18,TRBD2,18,.,TRBJ2-3,TGTGCCAGCTCAACGACCCGCGGACTAGCGGGGATCACAGATACGCAGTATTTT,CASSTTRGLAGITDTQYF
TRBV7-2,TRBD2,18,.,TRBJ2-1,TGTGCCAGCAGCTTAGCGCTATCCGGGACTAGCGGCTTCAATGAGCAGTTCTTC,CASSLALSGTSGFNEQFF
TRBV20-1,.,16,few,TRBJ2-5,TGCAGTGCTAGTGATCGACTCCATGGCTCCCAAGAGACCCAGTACTTC,CSASDRLHGSQETQYF
TRBV28,TRBD1,14,.,TRBJ1-6,TGTGCCAGCTCGAGACAGGGGGTTGGATCACCCCTCCACTTT,CASSRQGVGSPLHF
TRBV13,.,14,.,TRBJ1-2,TGTGCCAGCAGCTTAGGCAGGGTCGGCTATGGCTACACCTTC,CASSLGRVGYGYTF
TRBV20-1,TRBD2,15,.,TRBJ2-1,TGCAGTGCTAGTCCCGGGACTAGCGCCGACAATGAGCAGTTCTTC,CSASPGTSADNEQFF
TRBV28,TRBD1,14,.,TRBJ2-7,TGTGCCAGCAGTTCGACAGGGATCGGCTACGAGCAGTACTTC,CASSSTGIGYEQYF
TRBV12-3/TRBV12-4,.,13,.,TRBJ1-4,TGTGCCACCCGGGGGAGTTCCCATGAAAAACTGTTTTTT,CATRGSSHEKLFF
TRBV7-2,.,15,.,TRBJ2-2,TGTGCCAGCAGCTTAGACGGGACTAACACCGGGGAGCTGTTTTTT,CASSLDGTNTGELFF
TRBV30,TRBD2,16,.,TRBJ2-2,TGTGCCTGGAGTATTGGGACTAGCGGGCGCACCGGGGAGCTGTTTTTT,CAWSIGTSGRTGELFF
TRBV24-1,.,17,.,TRBJ2-2,TGTGCCACCAGTGATCCCCTGGGCAGGGGATACACCGGGGAGCTGTTTTTT,CATSDPLGRGYTGELFF
TRBV6-2/TRBV6-3,TRBD1,15,.,TRBJ1-2,TGTGCCAGCAGTTACCGGACAGGGGGCAACTATGGCTACACCTTC,CASSYRTGGNYGYTF